This TCR beta chain is drawn from a study of blood T cell repertoires in COVID-19. Study details: Sites across the United States, Italy and Spain contributed samples from acute and convalescent COVID-19. From T cells, B-cell-depleted T cells, or PBMCs came the material, which was cDNA or gDNA.

Between the trimmed V and J ends, which lost 2 bases and 4 bases, there was a span of 12 bases. This CDR3 is built from 14 residues. CDR1 and CDR2 from the germline V gene are SQVTM and ANQGSEA. Here immunoSEQ multiplex PCR was the method, and the copy in TCRdb shows in-frame clones only, minus some. The sample includes tens of thousands of clones, over 90% of them seen just once. The receptor was derived from a human donor with active COVID-19. The donor label of this sample is uncertain. The material sequenced was peripheral blood. The gene calls are TRBV29-1 and TRBJ2-1, with a possible D match to TRBD2 (5 bases). This chain's CDR3 is CSVESPGNYNEQFF. Here the CDR3 DNA reads TGCAGCGTTGAATCCCCGGGAAATTACAATGAGCAGTTCTTC.